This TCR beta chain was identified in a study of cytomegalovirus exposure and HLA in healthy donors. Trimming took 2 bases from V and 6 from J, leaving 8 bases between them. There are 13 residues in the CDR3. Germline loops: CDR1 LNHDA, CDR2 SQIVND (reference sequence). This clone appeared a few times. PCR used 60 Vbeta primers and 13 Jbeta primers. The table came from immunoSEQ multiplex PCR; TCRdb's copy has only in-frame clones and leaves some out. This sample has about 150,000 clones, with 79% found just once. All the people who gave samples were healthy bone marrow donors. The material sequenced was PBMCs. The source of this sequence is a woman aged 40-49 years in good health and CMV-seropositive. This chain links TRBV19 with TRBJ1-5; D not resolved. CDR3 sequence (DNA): TGTGCCAGTAGTATACACAGTACTCAGCCCCAGCATTTT. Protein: CASSIHSTQPQHF.